This is a list of T cell receptor beta chains from one sample in a study of CD8 T cells in Susac syndrome. A single record per CDR3 protein comes from TCRdb applying MiXCR to the immunoSEQ multiplex PCR reads. The sample yields more than 65,000 distinct CDR3 sequences, over 85% seen once. Sample: CD8+ T cells from PBMCs. The origin of the receptors is a human donor with multiple sclerosis. CDR3s leave out the opening cysteine and the closing phenylalanine or tryptophan. The D gene is left open where the match is weak.

j_call v_call d_call cdr3_aa
TRBJ2-6 TRBV12-3/TRBV12-4 TRBD1 ASSSGQGSGANVLT
TRBJ2-3 TRBV29-1 TRBD1 SVAGDSSTDTQY
TRBJ2-6 TRBV20-1 - SARVQGILPGANVLT
TRBJ2-5 TRBV6-1 TRBD2 ASSVRREWDQETQY
TRBJ1-5 TRBV18 - ASSRQEISNQPQH
TRBJ1-6 TRBV27 - ASSTYGAGKFPLH
TRBJ2-3 TRBV27 TRBD2 ASSLKVAGPTDTQY
TRBJ2-7 TRBV28 - ASSFGILYEQY
TRBJ2-7 TRBV5-6 - ASSLVRLHPNYEQY
TRBJ2-3 TRBV27 - ATEGGGTDTQY
TRBJ1-1 TRBV6-2/TRBV6-3 - ASSYTANTEAF
TRBJ2-5 TRBV24-1 - ATSDTGSQETQY
TRBJ2-1 TRBV6-5 - ATTVPNEQF
TRBJ2-5 TRBV9 - ASSVATGGVETQY
TRBJ2-1 TRBV27 - ASSLSNLGSYNEQF
TRBJ2-7 TRBV27 - ASSLGGHEQY